This T cell receptor (beta chain) was sequenced for a study of brain metastases from non-small cell lung cancer. Clones were read by immunoSEQ multiplex PCR, and TCRdb kept only the in-frame ones, dropping some. The sample consists of over 2,500 clones, 83% of them appearing once. CDR1 is LNHDA and CDR2 is SQIVND in the germline V gene (reference sequence). This CDR3 is built from 15 residues. V shed 5 bases and J shed 1 base, with 14 bases lying between them. The sequencing sample was made of primary lung tumor tissue. This TCR derives from a donor aged 40 or older with non-small cell lung cancer. The gene calls are TRBV19 and TRBJ1-1, with a possible D match to TRBD1 (6 bases). The CDR3 nucleotides read TGTGCCAGTAGTCTGGGGGGCAACTGGAACACTGAAGCTTTCTTT. Its protein is CASSLGGNWNTEAFF.